This entry describes one T cell receptor beta chain. This sample stems from a study of T cells in Graves' hyperthyroidism and ophthalmopathy. TCR beta CDR3 region amplification was performed from RNA transcripts. The HTBI primer set drove a first-round RT-PCR of the TCR CDR3. TCRdb passed the multiplex PCR reads through MiXCR, listing each CDR3 protein once. The top ten clones hold 8% to 9% of a sample with 750,000 to 950,000 distinct CDR3 sequences, more than 30% of them seen once. The CDR3 length is 15 residues. CDR1 and CDR2 (germline): SGDLS, YYNGEE. The junction had 11 bases not matched to a gene; V was cut back by 4 bases and J by 7 bases.

The chain couples TRBV9 to TRBJ1-1, with TRBD1 matching over 9 bases. Material for sequencing was blood. This TCR derives from a young man with Graves' hyperthyroidism. Written as DNA, the CDR3 is TGTGCCAGCAGCCCACAGGGGGCGCTTACCAGTGAAGCTTTCTTT. Protein product: CASSPQGALTSEAFF. Supplemented by reference TRBV9 and TRBJ1-1, the full variable domain reads DSGVTQTPKHLITATGQRVTLRCSPRSGDLSVYWYQQSLDQGLQFLIQYYNGEERAKGNILERFSAQQFPDLHSELNLSSLELGDSALYFCASSPQGALTSEAFFGQGTRLTVV.